The 29 T cell receptor beta chains below were found in one sample sequenced in a study of T cell repertoires in cytomegalovirus infection. TCRdb itself ran the reads through MiXCR, one entry per CDR3 protein. The table has nearly 70,000 distinct CDR3 sequences, approximately 22% seen once; the top ten hold 60% to 80%. The antigens of these receptors remain unknown. The material sequenced was PBMCs, sequenced either directly or after in vitro stimulation (not recorded which). The source of these receptors is a human donor in good health (CMV status not recorded). Some clones in this sample may be carry-over from other donors' samples.

The chain joins TRBV28 to TRBJ2-7; the D gene is possibly TRBD2 (5 bases). Germline CDR1 reads MDHEN; CDR2 reads SYDVKM. Trimming left V 5 bases short and J 1 base short, with 15 bases between. The CDR3 length is 15 residues. CDR3 nucleotide sequence: TGTGCCAGCAGTACATCCGGGGTTCCTTCCTACGAGCAGTACTTC. This sequence encodes CASSTSGVPSYEQYF.

This clonotype showed up just a few times. This chain connects TRBV19 to TRBJ2-1; D call uncertain. Per the germline V gene, CDR1 is LNHDA and CDR2 is SQIVND (reference sequence). This CDR3 comprises 14 residues. V lost 4 bases, J lost 2 bases, and 9 bases lay in between. The CDR3 DNA sequence: TGTGCCAGTAGTAGGAGCAAAACCTACAATGAGCAGTTCTTC. It translates to CASSRSKTYNEQFF.

The V gene is TRBV6-2 or TRBV6-3, the J gene TRBJ2-1; 11 bases map to TRBD2. Germline CDR1 and CDR2: MNHEY and SVGEGT. The CDR3 length is 16 residues. The J segment lost 2 bases and the V segment lost 5 bases, leaving 5 bases of the junction unmatched. The CDR3 DNA reads TGTGCCAGCAGTCCGCTGGGACTAGCGGCCTACAATGAGCAGTTCTTC. Its translation is CASSPLGLAAYNEQFF.

With regard to this clonotype: The junction and the germline gene differ at one end; a read error may be behind it. This chain joins TRBV7-6 and TRBJ2-1; 8 positions agree with TRBD2. The germline gives CDR1 SGHVS, CDR2 FNYEAQ. The CDR3 sequence is 15 residues long. The CDR3 protein is CVSSLVIAGTNEQFF. The CDR3, as DNA: TGTGTCAGCAGCTTAGTAATAGCGGGAACCAATGAGCAGTTCTTC. The full variable domain, rest sourced from reference TRBV7-6 and TRBJ2-1, is GAGVSQSPRYKVTKRGQDVALRCDPISGHVSLYWYRQALGQGPEFLTYFNYEAQQDKSGLPNDRFSAERPEGSISTLTIQRTEQRDSAMYRCVSSLVIAGTNEQFFGPGTRLTVL.

The rearrangement joins TRBV12-3 or TRBV12-4 to TRBJ2-3, with 10 bases matching TRBD1. The CDR3 extends over 12 amino acids. V was clipped by 5 bases and J by 9 bases; unmatched bases: 2. CDR3 nucleotides: TGTGCCAGCAGTGACAGGGGGCCCACGCAGTATTTT. Translating it yields CASSDRGPTQYF.

The genes are TRBV5-1 and TRBJ1-1, with 9 bases identical to TRBD1. CDR1 SGHRS and CDR2 YFSETQ come from the germline V gene. The CDR3 is 15 amino acids. V shed 6 bases, J shed 2 bases, and the junction held 8 bases outside the gene matches. CDR3 DNA: TGCGCCAGCACCAGACAGGGGGAGTTAAACACTGAAGCTTTCTTT. The encoded protein is CASTRQGELNTEAFF.

This clonotype occurred a few times. V usage is TRBV7-8 and J usage is TRBJ2-5; D is unclear. This CDR3 contains 14 residues. Germline V gene data show CDR1 as SGHVS and CDR2 as FQNEAQ. V lost 1 base to trimming and J lost 7 bases, with 13 bases between them. CDR3 coding DNA: TGTGCCAGCAGCTTAGGATTGTCGTTCGGGACCCAGTACTTC. Translating gives CASSLGLSFGTQYF.

A few counts support this clonotype. The V and J genes are TRBV30 and TRBJ2-2, with D possibly TRBD2 on 6 matching bases. V dropped 0 bases and J dropped 5 bases, with 16 bases sitting between them. The CDR3 is 16 residues long. Germline V gene data show CDR1 as GTSNPN and CDR2 as SVGIG (reference sequence). CDR3 nucleotides: TGTGCCTGGAGTGTGAGTTTGGGCGGGAAGACCGGGGAGCTGTTTTTT. Its translation is CAWSVSLGGKTGELFF.

This rearrangement joins TRBV28 to TRBJ2-3, with 7 bases fitting TRBD2. Germline CDR1 is MDHEN and CDR2 is SYDVKM. With 2 bases clipped from V and 4 bases from J, the junction kept 12 bases outside the gene matches. There are 17 residues in the CDR3. CDR3: CASSLAGGGSSADTQYF. DNA for the CDR3: TGTGCCAGCAGTTTAGCCGGAGGCGGGAGTAGCGCAGATACGCAGTATTTT.

The V call is TRBV12-3 or TRBV12-4, the J call TRBJ1-3; 8 positions agree with TRBD1. CDR3 length: 16 residues. Trimming cost V 5 bases and J 0 bases; bases outside gene matches: 6. CDR3 residues: CASSMGTGASGNTIYF. The CDR3 region has the DNA TGTGCCAGCAGTATGGGGACAGGTGCCTCTGGAAACACCATATATTTT.

This clonotype was detected only a few times. The chain is built from TRBV7-6 and TRBJ2-5; D possibly matches TRBD1 or TRBD2 (7 bases each). V shed 5 bases and J shed 3 bases, with 13 bases lying between them. Germline V gives CDR1 SGHVS, CDR2 FNYEAQ. This CDR3 has 14 residues. The CDR3 is CASSPGGREETQYF. CDR3 coding DNA: TGTGCCAGCAGCCCAGGGGGGAGGGAAGAGACCCAGTACTTC.

This clonotype was recorded at least ten times. V usage is TRBV12-3 or TRBV12-4 and J usage is TRBJ1-3, with 7 bases fitting TRBD1. V lost 5 bases, J lost 5 bases, and 3 bases stayed unmatched. The CDR3 extends over 13 amino acids. The CDR3 DNA follows: TGTGCCAGCAGTGGACAGGCGAGAAACACCATATATTTT. Its protein product is CASSGQARNTIYF.

This clonotype was seen ten or more times. In DNA form, the CDR3 reads TGTGCCAGCAGCTTAGCTCTAGCGGACTACAATGAGCAGTTCTTC. Protein sequence: CASSLALADYNEQFF. This chain joins TRBV11-2 and TRBJ2-1, with 7 bases that match TRBD2. Germline V gene lookup returns CDR1 SGHAT and CDR2 FQNNGV. The CDR3 spans 15 residues. Germline trimming cut 1 base from V and 3 bases from J; bases unmatched to any gene: 3.

V usage is TRBV7-2 and J usage is TRBJ2-3; 8 nucleotides align to TRBD1. The V segment lost 5 bases and the J segment 5 bases; nucleotides outside the gene matches: 3. Germline values: CDR1 SGHTA, CDR2 FQGNSA. The CDR3 is 13 residues long. CDR3 amino acids: CASSLDRVDTQYF. CDR3 nucleotide sequence: TGTGCCAGCAGCCTGGACAGGGTAGATACGCAGTATTTT.

The rearrangement joins TRBV7-2 to TRBJ1-1; 8 bases are a match to TRBD1. Germline CDR1 and CDR2: SGHTA and FQGNSA. The V gene end was trimmed by 7 bases and the J gene end by 5 bases; junction bases not matched to a gene: 6. This CDR3 is built from 13 residues. The CDR3 spells CASKAGGSTEAFF. The CDR3 coding sequence is TGTGCCAGCAAAGCAGGGGGCAGTACTGAAGCTTTCTTT.

This clonotype was detected only a few times. The chain combines TRBV7-9 with TRBJ1-5; D call uncertain. The germline gives CDR1 SEHNR, CDR2 FQNEAQ (reference sequence). V lost 5 bases, J lost 0 bases, and 5 bases lay in between. The CDR3 extends over 13 amino acids. CDR3 loop: CASSRGSNQPQHF. CDR3 coding DNA: TGTGCCAGCAGCCGGGGTAGCAATCAGCCCCAGCATTTT.

This clonotype came up a few times. The chain carries TRBV28 and TRBJ2-1; D gene unclear. CDR3 length equals 12 residues. Trimming removed 11 bases from V and 4 bases from J, with 12 bases in between. Germline-derived CDR1 and CDR2 are MDHEN and SYDVKM. The CDR3 nucleotides are TGTGCCGTCAATGCGGTTTACAATGAGCAGTTCTTC. Its protein is CAVNAVYNEQFF.

This clonotype was recorded many times. Written as DNA, the CDR3 is TGTGCCAGCAAGGACAGGGCTAGCAATCAGCCCCAGCATTTT. This sequence encodes CASKDRASNQPQHF. The V and J genes are TRBV12-3 or TRBV12-4 and TRBJ1-5, with TRBD1 matching over 8 bases. V lost 7 bases, J lost 0 bases, and 2 bases stayed unmatched. This CDR3 comprises 14 residues.

The rearrangement links TRBV6-2 or TRBV6-3 to TRBJ1-1, with D uncertain. Germline values: CDR1 MNHEY, CDR2 SVGEGT. V was pared by 2 bases and J by 5 bases, with 9 bases between. The CDR3 has 13 residues. CDR3 sequence reads: CASSYAPGTEAFF. The CDR3 nucleotides read TGTGCCAGCAGTTACGCCCCGGGGACTGAAGCTTTCTTT.

This clonotype has more than one count but fewer than ten. This chain joins TRBV7-6 and TRBJ2-5; 14 bases are a match to TRBD2. Unmatched junction bases numbered 7, after V lost 5 bases and J lost 5 bases. The V gene's germline CDR1 is SGHVS and CDR2 FNYEAQ. The CDR3 extends over 16 amino acids. In DNA form, the CDR3 reads TGTGCCAGCAGCCAGGGACTAGCGGGAGCTCGGGAGACCCAGTACTTC. Encoded protein: CASSQGLAGARETQYF.

There are many counts of this clonotype. The chain couples TRBV7-2 to TRBJ1-1, with a possible D match to TRBD1 (5 bases). V dropped 1 base and J dropped 5 bases, with 8 bases sitting between them. The CDR3 has 13 residues. From germline, CDR1 is SGHTA and CDR2 FQGNSA. Here the CDR3 reads CASSLDRWTEAFF. The CDR3, as DNA: TGTGCCAGCAGCTTAGACAGGTGGACTGAAGCTTTCTTT.

This clonotype was recorded at least ten times. The chain joins TRBV6-1 to TRBJ2-1; 8 bases match TRBD2. This CDR3 comprises 15 residues. Germline assignment: CDR1 MNHNS and CDR2 SASEGT. With V trimmed by 5 bases and J by 5 bases, 8 bases remained unmatched. The CDR3 spells CASSYTGGHNNEQFF. Here the CDR3 DNA reads TGTGCCAGCAGTTATACGGGAGGGCATAACAATGAGCAGTTCTTC.

The chain couples TRBV20-1 to TRBJ2-7; no firm D call. Trimming shortened V by 0 bases and J by 5 bases, and 17 bases separated the two germline ends. Germline CDR1 reads DFQATT; CDR2 reads SNEGSKA (reference sequence). The CDR3 runs to 15 residues. The chain's CDR3 is CSARDLFVGIHEQYF. The CDR3 DNA reads TGCAGTGCTAGAGATCTATTTGTAGGGATCCACGAGCAGTACTTC.

This clonotype was picked up a small number of times. The chain joins TRBV28 to TRBJ1-5; D is unclear. The V end was cut by 4 bases, the J end by 4 bases, with 8 bases between. The length of the CDR3 is 13 residues. Germline V gene lookup returns CDR1 MDHEN and CDR2 SYDVKM. In DNA form, the CDR3 reads TGTGCCAGCAGTTCGACGGATAATCAGCCCCAGCATTTT. Its translation is CASSSTDNQPQHF.

The chain links TRBV4-2 to TRBJ2-7, with D tentatively TRBD1 (6 bases). V was clipped by 1 base and J by 1 base, with 8 bases between them. This CDR3 contains 14 residues. From germline, CDR1 is LGHNA and CDR2 YNFKEQ. Here the CDR3 reads CASSQGDISYEQYF. In nucleotides, the CDR3 is TGTGCCAGCAGCCAAGGGGACATTTCCTACGAGCAGTACTTC.

This clonotype occurred a few times. This rearrangement joins TRBV28 to TRBJ1-6; 9 nucleotides match TRBD1. The CDR3 loop spans 15 amino acids. V shed 5 bases, J shed 9 bases, and the junction held 8 bases outside the gene matches. CDR1 and CDR2 (germline): MDHEN, SYDVKM. The CDR3: CASSEPGQGLSPLHF. CDR3 nucleotide sequence: TGTGCCAGCAGTGAACCGGGACAGGGTCTTTCACCCCTCCACTTT.

The chain joins TRBV29-1 to TRBJ2-7; 10 nucleotides align to TRBD1. This CDR3 spans 12 amino acids. After removal of 7 bases from V and 5 bases from J, the junction contained 5 bases not matched to a gene. CDR1 and CDR2 (germline): SQVTM, ANQGSEA. The chain's CDR3 is CSGRTGGHEQYF. DNA of the CDR3: TGCAGCGGTCGGACAGGGGGGCACGAGCAGTACTTC.

V usage is TRBV6-1 and J usage is TRBJ2-7; D not resolved. Germline CDR1 reads MNHNS; CDR2 reads SASEGT. The CDR3 is 14 residues long. The V end lost 6 bases, the J end lost 5 bases, and 17 bases lay between the germline ends. As DNA, the CDR3 is TGTGCCAGCAGACGCACCAGAAGTTTACACGAGCAGTACTTC. Translating gives CASRRTRSLHEQYF.

This clonotype appeared many times. The rearrangement uses TRBV7-6 and TRBJ2-3; a possible D gene is TRBD2 (5 bases). V dropped 6 bases and J dropped 0 bases, with 13 bases sitting between them. From germline, CDR1 is SGHVS and CDR2 FNYEAQ. This CDR3 region has 15 residues. CDR3: CASRPSGSSTDTQYF. CDR3 DNA: TGTGCCAGCAGACCCAGCGGATCTAGCACAGATACGCAGTATTTT.